This entry describes one TCR beta chain. Generated by immunoSEQ multiplex PCR, the TCRdb table keeps only in-frame clones and is missing some. The sample yields 230,000 or so clones, approximately 84% seen once. The data were taken from a study of blood T cell repertoires in COVID-19. Across the study: PBMCs, B-cell-depleted T cells, or T cells provided the cDNA or gDNA that made up the material.

The sample consisted of PBMCs or T cells enriched from blood (not recorded which). The sequence was collected from a man aged 50-59 years who had recovered from COVID-19.

The CDR3 loop reads CASSQRRAYHEQYF. CDR3 nucleotides: TGTGCCAGCAGCCAAAGGAGGGCGTACCACGAGCAGTACTTC. The chain uses TRBV3-1 (or the pseudogene TRBV3-2) and TRBJ2-7, with D perhaps matching TRBD2 (6 bases). Germline-derived CDR1 and CDR2 are LGHDT and YNNKEL (reference sequence). The CDR3 is made up of 14 amino acids. Trimming removed 2 bases at V and 5 bases at J, with 13 bases between.